A single sample gave rise to the 11 T cell receptor beta chains below, sequenced in a study of human T cells and chemical hapten exposure. The time point was: pre-sensitization, week 0. As for treatment: therapeutic diphenylcyclopropenone sensitization with weekly scalp DPC. It was unfractionated whole blood from which total RNA was extracted. TCRdb called the RACE reads again in MiXCR, with one record for every CDR3 protein. The sample lists about 52,000 distinct CDR3 sequences, 9.6% occurring once. The starting material was whole blood, obtained in connection with sensitization to the hapten diphenylcyclopropenone (DPC). These receptors were taken from a woman aged 30 to 39 with alopecia areata. Some clones in this sample may be carry-over from other donors' samples.

CDR3 protein: CASSELGKTQYF. The DNA for the CDR3 is TGTGCCAGCAGCGAGTTAGGAAAGACCCAGTACTTC. The genes are TRBV5-6 and TRBJ2-5, with D unclear. V lost 4 bases and J 6 bases, leaving 10 bases between the germline ends. CDR1 is SGHDT, CDR2 YYEEEE, per germline. CDR3 length: 12 amino acids.

The J gene is TRBJ1-5, the V gene TRBV19, with a possible D match to TRBD1 (5 bases). CDR1 and CDR2 from the germline V gene are LNHDA and SQIVND (reference sequence). The length of the CDR3 is 13 residues. Trimming shortened V by 6 bases and J by 4 bases, and 10 bases separated the two germline ends. CDR3: CASSDSKNQPQHF. In nucleotides, the CDR3 is TGTGCCAGTAGCGACAGCAAGAATCAGCCCCAGCATTTT.

This clonotype was picked up many times. The chain recombines TRBV12-3 or TRBV12-4 with TRBJ1-6; D remains unclear. This CDR3 has 14 amino acids. Between the trimmed V and J ends, which lost 2 bases and 7 bases, there was a span of 9 bases. This chain's CDR3 is CASSLKGWNSPLHF. CDR3 nucleotides: TGTGCCAGCAGTTTAAAAGGTTGGAATTCACCCCTCCACTTT.

The chain combines TRBV11-1 with TRBJ2-3; 10 bases match TRBD1. The CDR3 runs to 16 residues. Looked up from germline, CDR1 is SGHAT and CDR2 is FQDESV (reference sequence). The J segment lost 5 bases and the V segment lost 5 bases, leaving 10 bases of the junction unmatched. This CDR3 reads CASSRTGGFGKDTQYF. The DNA of the CDR3 is TGTGCCAGCAGCCGGACAGGGGGGTTTGGAAAAGATACGCAGTATTTT.

J is TRBJ2-5 and V is TRBV4-1, with D possibly matching TRBD1 (5 bases). From germline, CDR1 is MGHRA and CDR2 YSYEKL. V gave up 1 base and J gave up 5 bases, with 20 bases separating them. CDR3 length: 17 amino acids. The DNA of the CDR3 is TGCGCCAGCAGCCAAGGTCAGGTTGGGGCTCAACTTGAGACCCAGTACTTC. Its translation is CASSQGQVGAQLETQYF.

The sample holds many counts of this clonotype. This rearrangement joins TRBV11-1 to TRBJ2-4; TRBD2 aligns across 9 bases. The CDR3 spans 15 residues. V shed 5 bases and J 6 bases; nucleotides not matched to a gene: 8. Germline loops: CDR1 SGHAT, CDR2 FQDESV (reference sequence). CDR3 bases: TGTGCCAGCAGCCCCAGGCGGGGGGGCAGAAACATTCAGTACTTC. Translation: CASSPRRGGRNIQYF.

V usage is TRBV2 and J usage is TRBJ1-6; 9 bases align to TRBD1. The germline V gene encodes CDR1 SNHLY and CDR2 FYNNEI. CDR3 length: 13 amino acids. Trimming removed 7 bases from V and 10 bases from J; junction bases left unmatched: 5. CDR3 region: CASNMDRGSPLHF. The CDR3 nucleotides are TGTGCCAGCAATATGGACAGGGGATCACCCCTCCACTTT. Filled out from reference TRBV2 and TRBJ1-6, the complete variable domain reads EPEVTQTPSHQVTQMGQEVILRCVPISNHLYFYWYRQILGQKVEFLVSFYNNEISEKSEIFDDQFSVERPDGSNFTLKIRSTKLEDSAMYFCASNMDRGSPLHFGNGTRLTVT.

The chain is built from TRBV5-5 and TRBJ1-6; tentative D call: TRBD1 (5 bases). The CDR3 totals 17 residues. Trimming took 0 bases from V and 0 from J, leaving 10 bases between them. The V gene's germline CDR1 is SGHKS and CDR2 YYEKEE (reference sequence). This CDR3 is CASSLGQGGSYNSPLHF. As DNA, the CDR3 is TGTGCCAGCAGCTTGGGGCAGGGTGGCTCCTATAATTCACCCCTCCACTTT.

Many counts were recorded for this clonotype. This chain uses TRBV20-1 with TRBJ1-2; D is possibly TRBD1 (6 bases). The CDR3 runs 14 residues. In germline, CDR1 is DFQATT, CDR2 SNEGSKA (reference sequence). CDR3 in amino acids: CSQRGGEGAYGYTF. CDR3 nucleotides: TGCAGCCAAAGGGGGGGTGAAGGGGCCTATGGCTACACCTTC.

This clonotype was seen ten or more times. J is TRBJ2-3 and V is TRBV7-9, with D possibly TRBD2 on 5 matching bases. Looked up from germline, CDR1 is SEHNR and CDR2 is FQNEAQ (reference sequence). Trimming took off 4 bases at V and 2 bases at J, with 16 bases between the two ends. This CDR3 is built from 16 residues. The CDR3 protein is CASSSPSGLTTDTQYF. The DNA for the CDR3 is TGTGCCAGCAGCTCACCCAGCGGACTCACCACAGATACGCAGTATTTT.

This clonotype was seen ten or more times. This chain links TRBV7-8 with TRBJ1-5; TRBD1 agrees at 7 bases. The CDR3 contains 14 residues. The germline gives CDR1 SGHVS, CDR2 FQNEAQ. Trimming cost V 1 base and J 5 bases; bases outside gene matches: 2. Here the CDR3 reads CASSLGRGYQPQHF. The CDR3 nucleotides are TGTGCCAGCAGCTTAGGCAGGGGGTATCAGCCCCAGCATTTT.